This T cell receptor beta chain is from a study of blood T cells in healthy people across ages. The donors, aged about 6 to 90, were healthy Caucasians from Russia. The CDR3 consists of 17 residues. Trimming removed 6 bases from V and 7 bases from J; junction bases left unmatched: 19. Germline assignment: CDR1 LGHNA and CDR2 YSLEER. PCR was performed a second time for 7 to 11 cycles using a sample-barcoded 5' primer and a J-beta primer mix. A template-switch adaptor with 12 random nucleotides tagged each cDNA molecule. TCRdb redid the calling of the 5' RACE reads with MiXCR, one entry per CDR3 protein. Of over 1.5 million distinct CDR3 sequences listed, around half are singletons.

The chain uses TRBV4-3 and TRBJ2-7; 9 bases line up with TRBD2. The TCR comes from a woman in her thirties or forties in good health. Sequenced input: blood. The CDR3 DNA reads as TGCGCCAGCAGTCCCCAGTCGGGCGGGGGGGCCTACAATGAGCAGTACTTC. It codes for CASSPQSGGGAYNEQYF.